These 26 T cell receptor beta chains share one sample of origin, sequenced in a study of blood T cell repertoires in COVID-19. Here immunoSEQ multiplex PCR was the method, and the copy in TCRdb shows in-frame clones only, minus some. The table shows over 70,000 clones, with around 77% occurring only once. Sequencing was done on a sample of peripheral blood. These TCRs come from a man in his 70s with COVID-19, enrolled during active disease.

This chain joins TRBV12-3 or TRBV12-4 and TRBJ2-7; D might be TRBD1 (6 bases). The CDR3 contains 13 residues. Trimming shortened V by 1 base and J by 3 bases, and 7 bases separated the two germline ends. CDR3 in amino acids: CASSLGQVYEQYF. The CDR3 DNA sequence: TGTGCCAGCAGTTTAGGACAGGTCTACGAGCAGTACTTC.

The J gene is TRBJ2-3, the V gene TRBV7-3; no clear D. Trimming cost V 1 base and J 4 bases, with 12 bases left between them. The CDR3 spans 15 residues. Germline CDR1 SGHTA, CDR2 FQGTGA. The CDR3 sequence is CASSLNSPPSDTQYF. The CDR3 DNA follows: TGTGCCAGCAGCTTAAACTCGCCGCCTTCAGATACGCAGTATTTT.

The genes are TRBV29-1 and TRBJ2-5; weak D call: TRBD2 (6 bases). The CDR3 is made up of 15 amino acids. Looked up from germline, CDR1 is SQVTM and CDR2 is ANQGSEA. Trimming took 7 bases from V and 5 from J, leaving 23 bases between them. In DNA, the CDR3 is TGCAGCGCCAAAGGATTTAGCGGCACCGGGGAGACCCAGTACTTC. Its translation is CSAKGFSGTGETQYF.

The CDR3 spells CASSPQQGQETQYF. CDR3 DNA sequence: TGTGCCAGCTCACCACAACAGGGACAAGAGACCCAGTACTTC. V is TRBV18 and J is TRBJ2-5; a possible D gene is TRBD1 (6 bases). The V end was cut by 1 base, the J end by 2 bases, with 8 bases between. Germline V gives CDR1 KGHSH, CDR2 LQKENI. The length of the CDR3 is 14 residues.

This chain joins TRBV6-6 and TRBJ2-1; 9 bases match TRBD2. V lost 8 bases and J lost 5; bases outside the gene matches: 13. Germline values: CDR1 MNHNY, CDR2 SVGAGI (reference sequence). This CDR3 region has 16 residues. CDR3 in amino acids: CASDTTGTSPNNEQFF. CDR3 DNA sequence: TGTGCCAGCGATACCACCGGGACTAGCCCCAACAATGAGCAGTTCTTC.

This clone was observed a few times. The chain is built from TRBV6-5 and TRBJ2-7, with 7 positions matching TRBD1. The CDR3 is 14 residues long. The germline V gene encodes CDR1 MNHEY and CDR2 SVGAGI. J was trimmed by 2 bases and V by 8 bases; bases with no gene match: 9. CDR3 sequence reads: CASWPTGQPYEQYF. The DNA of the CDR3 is TGTGCCAGCTGGCCCACGGGACAGCCCTACGAGCAGTACTTC.

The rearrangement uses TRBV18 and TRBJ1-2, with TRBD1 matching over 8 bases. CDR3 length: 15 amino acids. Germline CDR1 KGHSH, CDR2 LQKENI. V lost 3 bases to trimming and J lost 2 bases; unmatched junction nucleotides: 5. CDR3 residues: CASSPDGQGNYGYTF. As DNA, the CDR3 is TGTGCCAGCTCACCGGACGGACAGGGCAACTATGGCTACACCTTC.

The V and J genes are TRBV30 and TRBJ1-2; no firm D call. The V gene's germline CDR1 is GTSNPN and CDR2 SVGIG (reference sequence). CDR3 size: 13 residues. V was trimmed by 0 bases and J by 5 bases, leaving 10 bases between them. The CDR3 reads CAWSVGDGYGYTF. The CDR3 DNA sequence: TGTGCCTGGAGTGTGGGCGATGGATATGGCTACACCTTC.

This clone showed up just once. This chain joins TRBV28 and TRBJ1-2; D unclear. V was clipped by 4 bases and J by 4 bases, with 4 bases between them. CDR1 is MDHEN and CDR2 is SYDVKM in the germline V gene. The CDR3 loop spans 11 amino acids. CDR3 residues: CASSSSYGYTF. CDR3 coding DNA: TGTGCCAGCAGTTCCAGCTATGGCTACACCTTC.

The CDR3 region is CASSPAGGSRNTIYF. The CDR3 nucleotides are TGTGCCAGCAGCCCGGCCGGGGGTAGTAGAAACACCATATATTTT. This chain uses TRBV7-2 with TRBJ1-3; possibly TRBD1 for D (5 bases). The germline CDR1 and CDR2 sequences are SGHTA and FQGNSA. V shed 5 bases and J shed 5 bases, with 16 bases lying between them. The CDR3 length is 15 residues.

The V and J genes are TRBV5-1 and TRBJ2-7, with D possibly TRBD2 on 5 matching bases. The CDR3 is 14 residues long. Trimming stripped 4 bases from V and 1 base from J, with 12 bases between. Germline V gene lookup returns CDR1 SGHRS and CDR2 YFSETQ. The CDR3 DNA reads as TGCGCCAGCAGCGGGCTAGCTAGGTCCTACGAGCAGTACTTC. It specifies CASSGLARSYEQYF.

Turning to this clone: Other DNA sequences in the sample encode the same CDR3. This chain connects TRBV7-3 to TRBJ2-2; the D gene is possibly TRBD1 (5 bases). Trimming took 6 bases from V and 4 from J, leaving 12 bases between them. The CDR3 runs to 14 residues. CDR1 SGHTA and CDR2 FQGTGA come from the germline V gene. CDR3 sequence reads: CASSLNRGTGELFF. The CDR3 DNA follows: TGTGCCAGCAGTCTAAATAGGGGCACCGGGGAGCTGTTTTTT.

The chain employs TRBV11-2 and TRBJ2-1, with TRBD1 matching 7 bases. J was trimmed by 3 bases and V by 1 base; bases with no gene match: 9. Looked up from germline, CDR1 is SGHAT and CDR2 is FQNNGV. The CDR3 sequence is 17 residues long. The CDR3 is CASSLGHPRQGYNEQFF. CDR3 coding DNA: TGTGCCAGCAGCTTAGGGCATCCGAGACAGGGCTACAATGAGCAGTTCTTC.

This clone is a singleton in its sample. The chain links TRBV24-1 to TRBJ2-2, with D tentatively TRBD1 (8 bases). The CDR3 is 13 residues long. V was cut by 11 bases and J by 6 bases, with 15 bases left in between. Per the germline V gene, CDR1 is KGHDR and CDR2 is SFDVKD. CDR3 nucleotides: TGTGCCATCCAACAGGGGGGGTCCGGGGAGCTGTTTTTT. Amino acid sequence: CAIQQGGSGELFF.

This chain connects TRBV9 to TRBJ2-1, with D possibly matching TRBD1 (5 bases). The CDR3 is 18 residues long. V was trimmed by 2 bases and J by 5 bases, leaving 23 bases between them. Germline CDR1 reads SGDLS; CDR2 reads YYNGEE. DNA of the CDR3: TGTGCCAGCAGCGTTACCCCCCGTGGTCAGGGCCATAACAATGAGCAGTTCTTC. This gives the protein CASSVTPRGQGHNNEQFF. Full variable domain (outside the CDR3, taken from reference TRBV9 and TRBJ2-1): DSGVTQTPKHLITATGQRVTLRCSPRSGDLSVYWYQQSLDQGLQFLIQYYNGEERAKGNILERFSAQQFPDLHSELNLSSLELGDSALYFCASSVTPRGQGHNNEQFFGPGTRLTVL.

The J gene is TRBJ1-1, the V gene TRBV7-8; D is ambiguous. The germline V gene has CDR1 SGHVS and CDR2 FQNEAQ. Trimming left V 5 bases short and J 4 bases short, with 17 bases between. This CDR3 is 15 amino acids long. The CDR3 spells CASSHLPPRGTEAFF. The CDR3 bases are TGTGCCAGCAGCCACCTACCTCCCAGAGGCACTGAAGCTTTCTTT. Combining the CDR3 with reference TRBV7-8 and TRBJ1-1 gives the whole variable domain GAGVSQSPRYKVAKRGQDVALRCDPISGHVSLFWYQQALGQGPEFLTYFQNEAQLDKSGLPSDRFFAERPEGSVSTLKIQRTQQEDSAVYLCASSHLPPRGTEAFFGQGTRLTVV.

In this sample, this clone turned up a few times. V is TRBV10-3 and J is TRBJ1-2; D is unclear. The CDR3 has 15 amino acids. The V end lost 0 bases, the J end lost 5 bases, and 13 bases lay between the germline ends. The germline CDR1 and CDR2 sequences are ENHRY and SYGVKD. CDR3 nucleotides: TGTGCCATCAGTGAGTCGAACGGGGTTCCGTATGGCTACACCTTC. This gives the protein CAISESNGVPYGYTF.

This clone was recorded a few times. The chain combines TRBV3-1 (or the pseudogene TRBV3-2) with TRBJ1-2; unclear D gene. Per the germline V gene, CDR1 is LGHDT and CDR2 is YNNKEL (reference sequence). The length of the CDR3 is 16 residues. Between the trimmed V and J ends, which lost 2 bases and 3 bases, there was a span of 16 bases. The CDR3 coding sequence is TGTGCCAGCAGCCAACGCTCCGGTAGAAGCTACTATGGCTACACCTTC. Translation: CASSQRSGRSYYGYTF.

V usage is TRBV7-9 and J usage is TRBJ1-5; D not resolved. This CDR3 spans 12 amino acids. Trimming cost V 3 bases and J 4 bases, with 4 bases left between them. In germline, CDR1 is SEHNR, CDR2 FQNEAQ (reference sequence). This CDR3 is CASSFPNQPQHF. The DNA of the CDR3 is TGTGCCAGCAGCTTCCCTAATCAGCCCCAGCATTTT.

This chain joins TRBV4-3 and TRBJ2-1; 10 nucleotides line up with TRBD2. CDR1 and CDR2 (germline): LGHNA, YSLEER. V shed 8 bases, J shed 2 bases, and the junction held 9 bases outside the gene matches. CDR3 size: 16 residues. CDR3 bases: TGCGCCAGCTCTGTCGAAGCGGGAGGGGCCTACAATGAGCAGTTCTTC. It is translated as CASSVEAGGAYNEQFF.

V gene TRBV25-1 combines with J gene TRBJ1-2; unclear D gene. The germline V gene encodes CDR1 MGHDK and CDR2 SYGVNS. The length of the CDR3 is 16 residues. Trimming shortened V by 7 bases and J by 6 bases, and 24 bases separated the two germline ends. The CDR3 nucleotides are TGTGCCAGCACCCGCTCCCCCCTCCGGGAAGACGATGGCTACACCTTC. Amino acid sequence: CASTRSPLREDDGYTF.

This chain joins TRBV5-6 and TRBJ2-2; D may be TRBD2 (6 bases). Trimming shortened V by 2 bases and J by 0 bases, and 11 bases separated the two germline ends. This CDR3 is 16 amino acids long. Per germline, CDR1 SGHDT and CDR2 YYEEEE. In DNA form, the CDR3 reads TGTGCCAGCAGCTTATTCTTAGCGGCGAACACCGGGGAGCTGTTTTTT. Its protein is CASSLFLAANTGELFF.

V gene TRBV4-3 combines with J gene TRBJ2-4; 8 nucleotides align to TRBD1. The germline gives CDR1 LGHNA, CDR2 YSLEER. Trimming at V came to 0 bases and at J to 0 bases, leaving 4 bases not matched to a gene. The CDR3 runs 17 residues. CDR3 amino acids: CASSQDPGTGAKNIQYF. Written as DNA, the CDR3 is TGCGCCAGCAGCCAAGACCCCGGGACAGGAGCCAAAAACATTCAGTACTTC.

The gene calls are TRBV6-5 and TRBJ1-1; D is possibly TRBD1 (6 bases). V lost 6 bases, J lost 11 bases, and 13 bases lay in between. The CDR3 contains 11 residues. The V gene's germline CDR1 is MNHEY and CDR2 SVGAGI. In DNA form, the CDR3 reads TGTGCCAGCAGCCAGAACAGGGTGGCTTTCTTT. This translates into CASSQNRVAFF.

DNA of the CDR3: TGTGCCAGCACCTCCTTAGTCCTAGCGGGAGCAGATACGCAGTATTTT. The encoded protein is CASTSLVLAGADTQYF. V is TRBV7-2 and J is TRBJ2-3; the match to TRBD2 covers 10 bases. CDR3 size: 16 residues. V was clipped by 7 bases and J by 4 bases; unmatched bases: 11. Germline values: CDR1 SGHTA, CDR2 FQGNSA. Full variable domain (rest looked up from reference TRBV7-2 and TRBJ2-3): GAGVSQSPSNKVTEKGKDVELRCDPISGHTALYWYRQSLGQGLEFLIYFQGNSAPDKSGLPSDRFSAERTGGSVSTLTIQRTQQEDSAVYLCASTSLVLAGADTQYFGPGTRLTVL.

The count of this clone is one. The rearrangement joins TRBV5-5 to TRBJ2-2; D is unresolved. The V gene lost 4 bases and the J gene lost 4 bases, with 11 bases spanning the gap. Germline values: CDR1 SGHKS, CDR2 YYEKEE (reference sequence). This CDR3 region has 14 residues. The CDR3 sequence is CASSPLYVTGELFF. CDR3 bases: TGTGCCAGCAGCCCACTTTACGTCACCGGGGAGCTGTTTTTT.